The 13 T cell receptor beta chains in this list originate from one sample, sequenced in a study of blood T cell repertoires in COVID-19. Data came from immunoSEQ multiplex PCR; TCRdb stores just in-frame clones and leaves some out. The sample includes tens of thousands of clones, around nine tenths of them seen just once. The material sequenced was peripheral blood. Receptors were obtained from a woman of 80 years or more with acute or convalescent COVID-19.

This clone was seen only a few times. The CDR3 loop reads CASSQDGTKNQPQHF. The CDR3 nucleotides are TGTGCCAGCAGCCAAGATGGGACAAAAAATCAGCCCCAGCATTTT. The V and J genes are TRBV4-2 and TRBJ1-5, with TRBD1 as a possible D gene (6 bases). The CDR3 is 15 amino acids. CDR1 and CDR2 (germline): LGHNA, YNFKEQ. V was pared by 0 bases and J by 4 bases, with 10 bases between.

The CDR3 protein is CSVVPGGSGARTEAFF. CDR3 in DNA: TGCAGCGTTGTCCCCGGGGGGTCGGGGGCTCGCACTGAAGCTTTCTTT. V usage is TRBV29-1 and J usage is TRBJ1-1; a weak D match, TRBD1 (6 bases). CDR1 is SQVTM and CDR2 is ANQGSEA in the germline V gene. Trimming stripped 4 bases from V and 4 bases from J, with 22 bases between. This CDR3 spans 16 amino acids.

The chain has TRBV7-9 and TRBJ2-1; 12 bases map to TRBD2. The CDR3 has 15 amino acids. The germline V gene has CDR1 SEHNR and CDR2 FQNEAQ (reference sequence). V was clipped by 5 bases and J by 7 bases; unmatched bases: 6. CDR3 region: CASSPSGRATNEQFF. In DNA, the CDR3 is TGTGCCAGCAGCCCTAGCGGGAGGGCCACGAATGAGCAGTTCTTC.

The gene calls are TRBV18 and TRBJ2-2; weak D call: TRBD1 (6 bases). This CDR3 is built from 15 residues. V was pared by 5 bases and J by 0 bases, with 10 bases between. Germline V gives CDR1 KGHSH, CDR2 LQKENI. The CDR3 sequence is CASSKQGSNTGELFF. The CDR3 region has the DNA TGTGCCAGCTCAAAACAGGGTTCGAACACCGGGGAGCTGTTTTTT.

V usage is TRBV4-1 and J usage is TRBJ2-7; 9 positions match TRBD2. V was clipped by 0 bases and J by 7 bases; unmatched bases: 7. The CDR3 loop spans 15 amino acids. CDR1 is MGHRA and CDR2 is YSYEKL in the germline V gene. The CDR3 nucleotides read TGCGCCAGCAGCCAAGAGCTAGCGGGATCGGGTGAGCAGTACTTC. As protein: CASSQELAGSGEQYF.

This sequence joins TRBV5-1 and TRBJ2-5; tentatively, D is TRBD2 (6 bases). V was pared by 0 bases and J by 5 bases, with 14 bases between. CDR1 SGHRS and CDR2 YFSETQ come from the germline V gene. The CDR3 has 15 amino acids. CDR3 bases: TGCGCCAGCAGCTTGGCTTTGGGGGGTCCCGAGACCCAGTACTTC. Its translation is CASSLALGGPETQYF.

The J gene is TRBJ2-1, the V gene TRBV7-2; D may be TRBD2 (6 bases). Germline V CDR1 and CDR2: SGHTA, FQGNSA. The V end was cut by 4 bases, the J end by 11 bases, with 21 bases between. The CDR3 is 15 residues long. The CDR3 sequence is CASSSGVDGFRKQFF. CDR3 DNA sequence: TGTGCCAGCAGCTCGGGAGTCGACGGGTTTAGGAAGCAGTTCTTC.

V is TRBV12-3 or TRBV12-4 and J is TRBJ2-7, with D hard to call. V lost 3 bases to trimming and J lost 3 bases, with 6 bases between them. The CDR3 has 12 residues. CDR3 sequence reads: CASSFRFYEQYF. For the CDR3, the DNA is TGTGCCAGCAGTTTTCGGTTCTACGAGCAGTACTTC.

The rearrangement links TRBV21-1 to TRBJ1-2; the table's D call, TRBD1, has no DNA check behind it. TRBV21-1 is termed a pseudogene. The CDR3 length is 15 residues. The CDR3 is CASNGDRYPNYGYTF. DNA of the CDR3: TGTGCCAGCAATGGGGACAGATACCCCAACTATGGCTACACCTTC.

The chain carries TRBV4-1 and TRBJ1-4; no clear D. V was pared by 0 bases and J by 0 bases, with 17 bases between. Germline values: CDR1 MGHRA, CDR2 YSYEKL. CDR3 length equals 19 residues. The CDR3 DNA sequence: TGCGCCAGCAGCCAAGAGTCCCTGCCCCAGGTTGCAACTAATGAAAAACTGTTTTTT. It translates to CASSQESLPQVATNEKLFF.

The V gene is TRBV30, the J gene TRBJ2-7, with D hard to call. V dropped 2 bases and J dropped 0 bases, with 17 bases sitting between them. This CDR3 is built from 16 residues. Germline CDR1 GTSNPN, CDR2 SVGIG (reference sequence). CDR3 bases: TGTGCCTGGAGTCCACGACTCGGTTTCAGCTCCTACGAGCAGTACTTC. Protein product: CAWSPRLGFSSYEQYF.

The chain has TRBV6-2 or TRBV6-3 and TRBJ2-5; 10 bases fit TRBD1. The germline gives CDR1 MNHEY, CDR2 SVGEGT. This CDR3 is 17 amino acids long. Trimming at V came to 2 bases and at J to 6 bases, leaving 12 bases not matched to a gene. CDR3 in amino acids: CASSYGTSGTGVQTQYF. Here the CDR3 DNA reads TGTGCCAGCAGTTACGGGACCTCCGGGACAGGGGTGCAGACCCAGTACTTC.

This chain connects TRBV7-3 to TRBJ2-5; TRBD2 matches 11 bases. CDR3 length: 16 residues. The junction had 8 bases not matched to a gene; V was cut back by 3 bases and J by 5 bases. The germline V gene encodes CDR1 SGHTA and CDR2 FQGTGA. The CDR3 bases are TGTGCCAGCAGCTTTACTAGCGGGAGTGGGTCCGAGACCCAGTACTTC. Its translation: CASSFTSGSGSETQYF.